A selection of T cell receptor beta chains follows, all from one sample in a study of a mutant IDH1 vaccine in newly diagnosed glioma. Produced via immunoSEQ multiplex PCR; TCRdb's table is partial and in-frame only. In the table there are 25,000 or so clones, approximately 84% of which are singletons. These receptors have no identified antigens. Material: PBMCs, obtained from a glioma patient whose treatment included an IDH1 peptide vaccine. These receptors came from a man in his forties or fifties with glioma. The CDR3 runs from the conserved cysteine through the conserved F or W. A D gene is named only where the DNA matches it firmly. Only part of the rows carry a size: once, few, many, or a class if the clone is expanded.

v_call,clone_size,d_call,j_call,cdr3_aa,cdr3_nt
TRBV19,few,.,TRBJ1-1,CASRGRGNTEAFF,TGTGCCAGTAGAGGGCGGGGGAACACTGAAGCTTTCTTT
TRBV7-9,.,TRBD2,TRBJ2-3,CASSLGLAGFDTQYF,TGTGCCAGCAGCTTGGGACTAGCGGGATTTGATACGCAGTATTTT
TRBV7-9,.,.,TRBJ2-7,CASSRDRPFHEQYF,TGTGCCAGCAGCCGAGACAGGCCCTTCCACGAGCAGTACTTC
TRBV14,.,TRBD1,TRBJ1-6,CASSQPTGQGMGFFSPLHF,TGTGCCAGCAGCCAACCTACAGGACAGGGGATGGGGTTCTTCTCACCCCTCCACTTT
TRBV2,.,TRBD1,TRBJ2-7,CASSRDSEQYF,TGTGCCAGCAGTCGGGACAGCGAGCAGTACTTC
TRBV14,.,.,TRBJ2-7,CASSPQTGDLSSYEQYF,TGTGCCAGCAGCCCTCAAACCGGGGATTTGAGCTCCTACGAGCAGTACTTC
TRBV6-1,once,.,TRBJ2-1,CASSEDGVGFDEQFF,TGTGCCAGCAGTGAAGACGGAGTGGGGTTCGATGAGCAGTTCTTC
TRBV7-9,.,TRBD1,TRBJ2-7,CASSASQGAEQYF,TGTGCCAGCAGCGCATCACAGGGGGCCGAGCAGTACTTC
TRBV4-1,medium-sized,.,TRBJ1-5,CASSQDGGLGNQPQHF,TGCGCCAGCAGCCAAGATGGCGGGCTGGGCAATCAGCCCCAGCATTTT
TRBV25-1,.,.,TRBJ2-7,CASSVKANEQYF,TGTGCCAGCAGTGTGAAAGCCAACGAGCAGTACTTC
TRBV7-9,few,.,TRBJ2-3,CASPTGLAFGDTQYF,TGTGCCAGCCCCACGGGACTCGCCTTTGGAGATACGCAGTATTTT
TRBV19,.,.,TRBJ1-3,CASGRRLSGNTIYF,TGTGCCAGTGGCAGAAGACTCTCTGGAAACACCATATATTTT
TRBV6-5,.,TRBD1,TRBJ2-5,CASSYSSGQGGETQYF,TGTGCCAGCAGTTACTCATCCGGACAGGGTGGGGAGACCCAGTACTTC
TRBV18,few,.,TRBJ2-7,CASSPRVLDYEQYF,TGTGCCAGCTCACCGCGAGTCCTTGACTACGAGCAGTACTTC
TRBV7-8,.,.,TRBJ1-5,CASSSFRFGANQPQHF,TGTGCCAGCAGCTCCTTCCGGTTCGGGGCAAATCAGCCCCAGCATTTT
TRBV28,.,.,TRBJ2-7,CASSPAVSYEQYF,TGTGCCAGCTCCCCCGCGGTCTCCTACGAGCAGTACTTC
TRBV7-9,once,.,TRBJ2-1,CASTPSHGGRSSYNEQFF,TGTGCCAGCACCCCTTCCCACGGGGGCCGCAGCTCCTACAATGAGCAGTTCTTC
TRBV18,few,.,TRBJ1-2,CASSPLRENYGYTF,TGTGCCAGCTCACCCCTCAGGGAAAACTATGGCTACACCTTC
TRBV12-5,.,TRBD2,TRBJ2-1,CASGLVLTSGSGEQFF,TGTGCTAGTGGTTTGGTACTCACTAGCGGGAGCGGTGAGCAGTTCTTC
TRBV29-1,.,.,TRBJ2-2,CSVSRALEENTGELFF,TGCAGCGTTAGTCGGGCTCTGGAAGAGAACACCGGGGAGCTGTTTTTT
TRBV11-2,.,.,TRBJ1-1,CASSLDLGNTEAFF,TGTGCCAGCAGCTTAGATCTCGGGAACACTGAAGCTTTCTTT
TRBV7-2,.,.,TRBJ1-1,CASSLGKGYTEAFF,TGTGCCAGCAGCTTAGGAAAGGGTTACACTGAAGCTTTCTTT
TRBV18,.,.,TRBJ2-1,CASSPLSGSYNEQFF,TGTGCCAGCTCACCACTTAGCGGCTCCTACAATGAGCAGTTCTTC
TRBV11-3,.,TRBD1,TRBJ2-7,CASSFGTGGTYEQYF,TGTGCCAGCAGCTTCGGGACAGGGGGGACCTACGAGCAGTACTTC
TRBV2,few,.,TRBJ1-1,CASSKDLEAFF,TGTGCCAGTAGCAAGGACCTTGAAGCTTTCTTT
TRBV2,.,TRBD1,TRBJ2-7,CASSWTGKSYEQYF,TGTGCCAGCAGTTGGACAGGGAAGAGCTACGAGCAGTACTTC
TRBV15,.,.,TRBJ2-2,CATSRATPGELFF,TGTGCCACCAGCAGAGCCACGCCCGGGGAGCTGTTTTTT
TRBV7-9,.,TRBD2,TRBJ2-1,CASSLVAGGDNEQFF,TGTGCCAGCAGCTTAGTAGCGGGAGGGGACAATGAGCAGTTCTTC
TRBV5-1,once,.,TRBJ2-1,CASSLGSSRLNNEQFF,TGCGCCAGCAGCTTGGGCTCTAGCAGACTAAACAATGAGCAGTTCTTC
TRBV18,.,.,TRBJ2-1,CASSPPEASEQFF,TGTGCCAGCTCACCACCGGAAGCAAGTGAGCAGTTCTTC
TRBV18,.,TRBD1,TRBJ2-7,CASSPQGRDRGNEQYF,TGTGCCAGCTCACCCCAAGGAAGGGACAGGGGTAACGAGCAGTACTTC
TRBV27,.,.,TRBJ1-2,CASSLRGYGANYGYTF,TGTGCCAGCAGTTTGAGGGGTTATGGGGCTAACTATGGCTACACCTTC
TRBV7-2,.,TRBD1,TRBJ2-1,CASSYATGDNEQFF,TGTGCCAGCAGCTACGCGACAGGGGACAATGAGCAGTTCTTC
TRBV6-5,.,.,TRBJ2-7,CASSTPRRFDEQYF,TGTGCCAGCAGTACCCCCCGCCGCTTCGATGAGCAGTACTTC
TRBV4-3,once,TRBD1,TRBJ2-7,CASSRGQGGSEQYF,TGCGCCAGCAGCAGAGGACAGGGGGGGTCTGAGCAGTACTTC
TRBV15,few,.,TRBJ2-1,CATSGVLGEQFF,TGTGCCACCAGCGGGGTCTTGGGTGAGCAGTTCTTC
TRBV15,few,.,TRBJ2-5,CATSRASRAQETQYF,TGTGCCACCAGCAGAGCTAGCCGCGCCCAAGAGACCCAGTACTTC
TRBV18,.,.,TRBJ2-3,CASSKGPAVTDTQYF,TGTGCCAGCTCAAAAGGACCGGCTGTCACGGATACGCAGTATTTT
TRBV28,.,.,TRBJ2-3,CASSFGTGVTDTQYF,TGTGCCAGCAGTTTCGGGACGGGAGTCACAGATACGCAGTATTTT
TRBV4-2,.,.,TRBJ2-7,CASSAGWEQYF,TGTGCCAGCAGCGCAGGGTGGGAGCAGTACTTC
TRBV2,.,.,TRBJ2-4,CASSARPNIQYF,TGTGCCAGCAGTGCCCGACCAAACATTCAGTACTTC
TRBV11-2,.,.,TRBJ2-7,CASSAAGDEQYF,TGTGCCAGCAGCGCAGCCGGGGACGAGCAGTACTTC
TRBV2,.,.,TRBJ2-7,CASRRGDYEQYF,TGTGCCAGCAGGAGGGGGGACTACGAGCAGTACTTC
TRBV11-2,.,.,TRBJ1-1,CASSLQNTEAFF,TGTGCCAGCAGCTTACAGAACACTGAAGCTTTCTTT